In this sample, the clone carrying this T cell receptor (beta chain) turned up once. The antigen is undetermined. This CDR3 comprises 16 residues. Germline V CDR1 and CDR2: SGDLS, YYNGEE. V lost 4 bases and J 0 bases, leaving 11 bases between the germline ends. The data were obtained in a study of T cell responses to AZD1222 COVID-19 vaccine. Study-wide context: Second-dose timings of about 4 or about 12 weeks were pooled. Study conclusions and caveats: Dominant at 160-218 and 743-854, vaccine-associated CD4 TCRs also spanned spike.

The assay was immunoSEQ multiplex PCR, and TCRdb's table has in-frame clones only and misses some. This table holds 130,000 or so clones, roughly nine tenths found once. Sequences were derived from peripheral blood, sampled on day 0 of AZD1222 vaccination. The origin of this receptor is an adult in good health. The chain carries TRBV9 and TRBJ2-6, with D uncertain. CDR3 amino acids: CASSHSHSSGANVLTF. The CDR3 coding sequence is TGTGCCAGCAGCCATTCCCACAGCTCTGGGGCCAACGTCCTGACTTTC.